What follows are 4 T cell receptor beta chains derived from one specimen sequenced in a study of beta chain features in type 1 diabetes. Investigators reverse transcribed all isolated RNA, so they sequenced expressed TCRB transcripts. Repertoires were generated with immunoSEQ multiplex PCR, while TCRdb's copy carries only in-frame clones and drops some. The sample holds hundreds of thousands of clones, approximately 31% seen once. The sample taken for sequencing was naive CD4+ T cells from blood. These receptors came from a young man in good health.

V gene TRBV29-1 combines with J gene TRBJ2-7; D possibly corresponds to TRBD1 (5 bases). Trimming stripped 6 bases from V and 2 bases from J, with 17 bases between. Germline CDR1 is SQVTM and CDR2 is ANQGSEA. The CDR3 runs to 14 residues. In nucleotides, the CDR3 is TGCAGCGTGCGATTAGACAGCTTAACCTACGAGCAGTACTTC. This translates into CSVRLDSLTYEQYF.

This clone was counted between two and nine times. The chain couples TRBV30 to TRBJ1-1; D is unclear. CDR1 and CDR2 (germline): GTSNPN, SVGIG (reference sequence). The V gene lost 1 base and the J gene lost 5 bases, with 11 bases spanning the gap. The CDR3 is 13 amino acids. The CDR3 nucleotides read TGTGCCTGGAGTGGCCAGGTTGCAACTGAAGCTTTCTTT. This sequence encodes CAWSGQVATEAFF.

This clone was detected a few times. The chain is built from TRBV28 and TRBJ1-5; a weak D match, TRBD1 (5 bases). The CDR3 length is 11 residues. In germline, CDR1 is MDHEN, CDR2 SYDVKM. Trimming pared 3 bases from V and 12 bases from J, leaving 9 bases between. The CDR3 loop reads CASSFSGFQHF. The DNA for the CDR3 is TGTGCCAGCAGTTTTTCAGGGTTCCAGCATTTT. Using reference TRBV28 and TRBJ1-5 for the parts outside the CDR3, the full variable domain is DVKVTQSSRYLVKRTGEKVFLECVQDMDHENMFWYRQDPGLGLRLIYFSYDVKMKEKGDIPEGYSVSREKKERFSLILESASTNQTSMYLCASSFSGFQHFGDGTRLSIL.

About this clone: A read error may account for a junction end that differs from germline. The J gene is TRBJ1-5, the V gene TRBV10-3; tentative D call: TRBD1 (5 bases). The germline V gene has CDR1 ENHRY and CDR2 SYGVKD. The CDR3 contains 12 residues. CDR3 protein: CAVRDSNQPQHF. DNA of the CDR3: TGTGCCGTCAGGGATAGCAATCAGCCCCAGCATTTT.